This T cell receptor (beta chain) was found in a study of T cells after yellow fever vaccination. Study at large: The SMART-Seq v4 Ultra Low Input method served to prepare the low-cell-number fractions.

Researchers made TCR cDNA using 5'RACE template switching, and this step added a universal primer site and UMIs. TCRdb re-called the 5' RACE reads through MiXCR, storing one row per CDR3 protein. The table records approximately 240,000 distinct CDR3 sequences, around 3.5% of them present only once. Findings and limits, study-wide: A small share of clonotypes appeared in both CD4 and CD8 compartments.

This CDR3 spans 12 amino acids. Trimming cost V 3 bases and J 4 bases, with 6 bases left between them. This clonotype occurred many times. Its specificity is unknown. Sample: PBMCs, taken 15 days after the yellow fever booster vaccination. The chain recombines TRBV12-3 or TRBV12-4 with TRBJ1-1, with no clear D. This clonotype originated in a young man who received the YFV17D yellow fever vaccine. CDR3 coding DNA: TGTGCCAGCAGTTTTAGTGGCACTGAAGCTTTCTTT. Protein: CASSFSGTEAFF.